The sample holds a few counts of the clone carrying this T cell receptor beta chain. Its antigen is undetermined. The data originate from a study of cytomegalovirus exposure and HLA in healthy donors. The PCR was carried out with 60 Vbeta primers and 13 Jbeta primers. The table came from immunoSEQ multiplex PCR; TCRdb's copy has only in-frame clones and leaves some out. The sample lists about 170,000 clones, approximately 79% occurring once. Study results and limitations: The authors later linked a missense DCLRE1C variant to TCR beta V- and J-gene trimming. TCR association rates varied by HLA locus in a later analysis, with DRB1 highest and HLA-C lowest. In an earlier analysis, in roughly 600 donors, most V segments appeared productive either ~87% or ~30% of the time. Available immune exposure information covered CMV serostatus only.

This CDR3 has 16 amino acids. Per the germline V gene, CDR1 is MGHRA and CDR2 is YSYEKL. The V gene lost 0 bases and the J gene lost 3 bases, with 14 bases spanning the gap. The chain couples TRBV4-1 to TRBJ1-2; D is unresolved. This receptor was obtained from a man aged 40-50 years in good health and CMV-seropositive. The sequenced sample was PBMCs. In DNA form, the CDR3 reads TGCGCCAGCAGCCAAGATTTGGGAGGGAAGTACTATGGCTACACCTTC. It translates to CASSQDLGGKYYGYTF.